This TCR beta chain derives from a study of cytomegalovirus exposure and HLA in healthy donors (dated by TCRdb to the late 2010s). Regarding the research as a whole: A later analysis indicated that the 110 or so validation repertoires were generated on the platform also employed for the 700 or so repertoires of the first cohort. The aim of the study was to test whether cataloging public T cell receptors could identify signatures of past pathogen exposure. Besides the first cohort of roughly 660 subjects, a separate validation cohort made up of 90 to 150 different subjects was used. The study combined high-throughput TCR immunosequencing, statistical association of individual TCRs with disease status, and machine learning to predict cytomegalovirus infection status.

Study-wide findings and limitations: Most TCR sequences were seen in very few donors, while some public TCRs were found in many individuals. The authors suggested that the approach could potentially be extended to other disease states and immunological phenotypes. The study gave a list of 150 to 200 TCR beta chains associated with cytomegalovirus. The classifier was reported to diagnose cytomegalovirus status with high specificity and sensitivity in both the original and validation cohorts. Three of the identified cytomegalovirus-associated TCR beta chains were confirmed in vitro to be specific for cytomegalovirus antigens. A later analysis found that TCRs clustered in the first cohort also tended to co-occur in the roughly 120 validation repertoires, with roughly 95% of cluster scores above 0. A later analysis lacked HLA typing for the validation cohort, so it scored co-occurrence in that cohort across all 110 or so repertoires.

Donors formed part of the validation cohort, which comprised 95 to 150 subjects and was distinct from the first cohort of over 500 subjects. Reading the germline V gene gives CDR1 SGDLS and CDR2 YYNGEE. Reading from cysteine to phenylalanine, the CDR3 counts 15 amino acids. Just CDR3 DNA is preserved here, 45 bases in frame from base 1. V is pared back by 6 bases and J by 2 bases, with 17 bases lying between the germline termini. Of note for this clone: The antigen this receptor binds is unknown. The sample holds no much larger clone one base away, and base qualities are not on file.

Library generation was performed with the immunoSEQ multiplex PCR assay. Per the original workflow: A statistical classification framework was developed to diagnose cytomegalovirus status using the catalog of TCR beta chain sequences. This immuneACCESS table, as held by TCRdb, lists in-frame sequences with V and J called but not all clones. Of the missing ones, under half trace to an unresolved V gene in checked studies; the others have no known cause. V, J and clone size are taken as reported in that table, and D and trimming were inferred from the DNA itself. Recorded for this sample are about 180,000 clones; 86% of them occurred a single time. Approximately 2.6% of the sample comes from the top ten.

The sequence joins TRBV9 to TRBJ2-5; a weak D assignment points to TRBD2 (5 bases agree). This TCR was recovered from a man aged 18 to 35 in good health and CMV-seropositive. Sample: PBMCs. The CDR3 amino acid sequence is: CASTRSGIAQETQYF. The bases are TGTGCCAGCACGCGGAGCGGCATCGCACAAGAGACCCAGTACTTC.